This TCR beta chain was found in a study of identical twins. The germline gives CDR1 SGHRS, CDR2 YFSETQ. This CDR3 comprises 15 residues. Germline trimming cut 4 bases from V and 2 bases from J; bases unmatched to any gene: 6. As for this clonotype: Its antigen is unknown.

Study-wide findings and caveats: In cord blood, abundant beta clonotypes had fewer insertions; memory showed no trend. Twin-shared out-of-frame alpha sequences were enriched for low generation probability. Donors were not followed over many years; analysis was cross-sectional.

Carrying unique molecular identifiers, the cDNA also gained a universal primer site through template switching. MiXCR, applied by TCRdb to the 5' RACE reads, yields one record per CDR3 protein. Of approximately 500,000 distinct CDR3 sequences listed, nearly 15% are singletons. This sample also appeared in a second study, on yellow fever vaccine responses in identical twins.

What was sequenced was CD4+ T cells sorted from blood. The clonotype originates from a woman between 18 and 29 years old in good health. V and J are TRBV5-1 and TRBJ2-3; 8 bases fit TRBD2. The CDR3 coding sequence is TGCGCCAGCAGCGAAGCGGGGGATCTCACAGATACGCAGTATTTT. It is translated as CASSEAGDLTDTQYF.